The entry below gives a single T cell receptor beta chain sequence along with its context. Antigen specificity is unknown. TCRdb itself ran the RT-PCR reads through MiXCR, one entry per CDR3 protein. The data show roughly 780,000 distinct CDR3 sequences, with under 20% seen just once and 9.5% to 13% held by the top ten. These data originate in a study of response to subunit inactivated influenza vaccine. Study-wide results and limits: Researchers suggested that each seasonal influenza vaccination recruits few new T cells.

Trimming took off 4 bases at V and 4 bases at J, with 17 bases between the two ends. CDR1 is MNHEY and CDR2 is SVGEGT in the germline V gene. This CDR3 comprises 15 residues. This rearrangement joins TRBV6-2 or TRBV6-3 to TRBJ2-7; D is unresolved. Material: PBMCs from blood, obtained 4 to 6 days after vaccination. The source of this sequence is a man aged 45-65 years who received an inactivated influenza vaccine. The CDR3 sequence is CASSSPVILKYEQYF. CDR3 nucleotide sequence: TGTGCCAGCAGTTCTCCAGTGATCTTAAAATACGAGCAGTACTTC.